This TCR beta chain was retrieved from a study of blood T cells in healthy people across ages. Broader study findings: For the donors, CMV status was unknown and possibly confounded expanded clonotype changes.

The CDR3 runs 13 residues. V lost 3 bases and J lost 6, with 11 bases in between. A sample-barcoded 5' primer and a J-beta primer mix were used in a second PCR of roughly 7 to 11 cycles. Tags on each cDNA molecule came from a template-switch adaptor with 12 random nucleotides. TCRdb ran MiXCR on the 5' RACE reads and lists one entry per CDR3 protein. The sample consists of around 970,000 distinct CDR3 sequences, roughly 51% of them appearing once. Isolated per sample were at least 7 million PBMCs. Extraction yielded at least 5 micrograms of total RNA per sample. This clonotype occurred a few times. Its antigen is as yet unknown.

The chain links TRBV12-3 or TRBV12-4 to TRBJ1-1, with D uncertain. Sequenced input: blood. The clonotype comes from a woman aged 55-70 years in good health. CDR3 sequence reads: CASSFFGPAEAFF. CDR3 sequence (DNA): TGTGCCAGCAGTTTTTTTGGGCCCGCTGAAGCTTTCTTT.